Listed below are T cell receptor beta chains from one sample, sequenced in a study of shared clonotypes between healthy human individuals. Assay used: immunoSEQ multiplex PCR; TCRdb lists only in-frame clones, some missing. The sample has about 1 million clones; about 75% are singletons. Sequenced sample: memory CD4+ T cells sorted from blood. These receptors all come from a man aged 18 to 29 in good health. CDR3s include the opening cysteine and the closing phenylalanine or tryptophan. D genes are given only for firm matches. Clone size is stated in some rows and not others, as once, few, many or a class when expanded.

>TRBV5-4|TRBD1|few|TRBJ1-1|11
CASSPGQGAFF
TGTGCCAGCAGCCCGGGACAGGGAGCTTTCTTT
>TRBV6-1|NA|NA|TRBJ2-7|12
CASSDLGPEQYF
TGTGCCAGCAGTGACCTCGGCCCGGAGCAGTACTTC
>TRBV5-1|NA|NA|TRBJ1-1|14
CASSLGTVNTEAFF
TGCGCCAGCAGCTTAGGGACGGTGAACACTGAAGCTTTCTTT
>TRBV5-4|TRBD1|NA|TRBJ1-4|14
CASSSGQGNEKLFF
TGTGCCAGCAGCTCGGGACAGGGGAATGAAAAACTGTTTTTT
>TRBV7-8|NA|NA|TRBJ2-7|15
CASSLDPRDSYEQYF
TGTGCCAGCAGCTTAGATCCAAGGGACTCCTACGAGCAGTACTTC
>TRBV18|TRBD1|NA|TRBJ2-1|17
CASSPNVGQGARNEQFF
TGTGCCAGCTCACCAAACGTAGGACAGGGGGCGAGGAATGAGCAGTTCTTC
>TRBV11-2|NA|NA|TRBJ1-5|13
CASSLSLNQPQHF
TGTGCCAGCAGCTTATCCCTCAATCAGCCCCAGCATTTT
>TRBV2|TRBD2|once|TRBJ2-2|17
CASTIFRTSGATGELFF
TGTGCCAGCACCATATTTAGGACTAGCGGGGCAACCGGGGAGCTGTTTTTT
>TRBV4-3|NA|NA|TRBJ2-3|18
CASSQDTSSGGRMDTQYF
TGCGCCAGCAGCCAAGACACCTCCTCGGGGGGCCGAATGGATACGCAGTATTTT
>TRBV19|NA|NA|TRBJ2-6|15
CASSSWGAGANVLTF
TGTGCCAGTAGTAGCTGGGGGGCTGGGGCCAACGTCCTGACTTTC
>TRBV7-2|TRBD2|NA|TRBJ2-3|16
CASSLRLAGGTDTQYF
TGTGCCAGCAGCTTACGACTAGCGGGGGGCACAGATACGCAGTATTTT
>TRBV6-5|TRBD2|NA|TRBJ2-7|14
CASSYAAGGYEQYF
TGTGCCAGCAGTTACGCCGCGGGGGGCTACGAGCAGTACTTC
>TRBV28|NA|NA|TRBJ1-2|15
CASRIGGAPNYGYTF
TGTGCCAGCCGAATCGGGGGTGCCCCTAACTATGGCTACACCTTC
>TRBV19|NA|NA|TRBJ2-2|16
CASSIGGLPSTGELFF
TGTGCCAGTAGTATAGGGGGGCTCCCCAGCACCGGGGAGCTGTTTTTT
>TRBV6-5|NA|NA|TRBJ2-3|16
CASSYVRPVGTDTQYF
TGTGCCAGCAGTTATGTGCGTCCTGTAGGCACAGATACGCAGTATTTT
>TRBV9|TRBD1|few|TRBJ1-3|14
CASSPGTAGNTIYF
TGTGCCAGCAGCCCAGGGACAGCTGGAAACACCATATATTTT
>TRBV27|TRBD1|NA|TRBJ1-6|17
CASSLFLGTGVNSPLHF
TGTGCCAGCAGTTTATTTTTGGGCACAGGGGTTAATTCACCCCTCCACTTT
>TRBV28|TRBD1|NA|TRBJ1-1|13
CASSSGQGEVAFF
TGTGCCAGCAGTTCAGGACAGGGTGAGGTAGCTTTCTTT
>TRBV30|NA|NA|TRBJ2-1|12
CAWSLGYNEQFF
TGTGCCTGGAGTCTTGGTTACAATGAGCAGTTCTTC
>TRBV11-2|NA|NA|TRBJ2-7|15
CASSLGTMGSYEQYF
TGTGCCAGCAGCTTAGGGACCATGGGATCCTACGAGCAGTACTTC
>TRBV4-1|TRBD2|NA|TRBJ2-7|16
CASSQVSSGRTYEQYF
TGCGCCAGCAGCCAAGTTTCTAGCGGGAGGACCTACGAGCAGTACTTC
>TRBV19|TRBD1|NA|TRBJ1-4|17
CASSTRKTGAANEKLFF
TGTGCCAGTAGTACCCGGAAAACAGGGGCCGCTAATGAAAAACTGTTTTTT
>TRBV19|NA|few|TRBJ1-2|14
CASSRDRRNYGYTF
TGTGCCAGTAGTAGAGACAGGCGAAACTATGGCTACACCTTC
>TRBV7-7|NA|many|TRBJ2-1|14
CASSLATDSHLKFF
TGTGCTAGCAGCTTAGCGACAGATTCTCATTTGAAGTTCTTC
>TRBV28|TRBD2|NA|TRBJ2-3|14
CASSSGGNTDTQYF
TGTGCCAGCAGTTCGGGGGGGAACACAGATACGCAGTATTTT
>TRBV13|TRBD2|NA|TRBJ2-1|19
CASSPPFSAGGLAYNEQFF
TGTGCCAGCAGCCCCCCGTTTTCAGCGGGGGGGCTAGCTTACAATGAGCAGTTCTTC
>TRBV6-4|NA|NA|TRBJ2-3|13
CASSETGADTQYF
TGTGCCAGCAGTGAAACGGGGGCAGATACGCAGTATTTT
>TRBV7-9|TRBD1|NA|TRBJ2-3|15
CASSLGDRHTDTQYF
TGTGCCAGCAGCTTAGGGGACAGACACACAGATACGCAGTATTTT
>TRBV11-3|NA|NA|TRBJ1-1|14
CASSLGGQTTEAFF
TGTGCCAGCAGCTTAGGAGGCCAGACCACTGAAGCTTTCTTT
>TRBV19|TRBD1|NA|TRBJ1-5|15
CASRDTGASNQPQHF
TGTGCCAGTAGGGATACAGGGGCGAGCAATCAGCCCCAGCATTTT
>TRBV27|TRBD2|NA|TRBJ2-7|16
CASSPSPTSGRYEQYF
TGTGCCAGCAGTCCCTCCCCGACTAGCGGCCGATACGAGCAGTACTTC
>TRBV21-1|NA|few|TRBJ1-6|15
CASSKYGAYNSPLHF
TGTGCCAGCAGCAAATACGGGGCCTATAATTCACCCCTCCACTTT
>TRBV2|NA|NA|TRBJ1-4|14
CASMMGSTNEKLFF
TGTGCCAGCATGATGGGGTCCACTAATGAAAAACTGTTTTTT
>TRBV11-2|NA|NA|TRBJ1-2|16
CASSSVRTGINYGYTF
TGTGCCAGCAGCTCCGTCCGGACTGGGATAAACTATGGCTACACCTTC
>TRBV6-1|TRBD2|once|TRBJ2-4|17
CASSESWGGMVKNIQYF
TGTGCCAGCAGTGAATCCTGGGGGGGGATGGTCAAAAACATTCAGTACTTC
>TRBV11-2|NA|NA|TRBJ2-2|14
CASSTDGPTGELFF
TGTGCCAGCAGCACGGACGGACCCACCGGGGAGCTGTTTTTT
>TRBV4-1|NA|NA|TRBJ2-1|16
CASSQDLGVSYNEQFF
TGCGCCAGCAGCCAAGATTTGGGGGTCTCCTACAATGAGCAGTTCTTC
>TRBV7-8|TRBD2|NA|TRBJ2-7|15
CASSLGLAGSYEQYF
TGTGCCAGCAGCTTAGGACTAGCGGGATCCTACGAGCAGTACTTC
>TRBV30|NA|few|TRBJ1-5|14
CAWSRAGGNQPQHF
TGTGCCTGGTCCCGGGCAGGGGGCAATCAGCCCCAGCATTTT
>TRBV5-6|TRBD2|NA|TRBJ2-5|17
CASSRTSGGAHQETQYF
TGTGCCAGCAGCCGGACTAGCGGGGGGGCCCACCAAGAGACCCAGTACTTC
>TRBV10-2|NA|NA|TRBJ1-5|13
CASLGQPNQPQHF
TGCGCCAGCCTGGGGCAGCCTAATCAGCCCCAGCATTTT
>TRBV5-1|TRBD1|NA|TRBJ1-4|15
CASSFTGGTNEKLFF
TGCGCCAGCAGTTTCACAGGGGGAACTAATGAAAAACTGTTTTTT
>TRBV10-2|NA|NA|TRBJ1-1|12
CASNFPPTEAFF
TGCGCCAGCAATTTCCCCCCGACTGAAGCTTTCTTT
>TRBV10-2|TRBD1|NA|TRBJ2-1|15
CASIEGTGGRNEQFF
TGCGCCAGCATCGAAGGGACAGGAGGGCGAAATGAGCAGTTCTTC
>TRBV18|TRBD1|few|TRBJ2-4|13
CASSPRQGDIQYF
TGTGCCAGCTCACCTAGACAGGGAGACATTCAGTACTTC
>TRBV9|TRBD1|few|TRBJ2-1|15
CASSATVGGQGKQFF
TGTGCCAGCAGCGCGACGGTTGGGGGACAGGGCAAGCAGTTCTTC
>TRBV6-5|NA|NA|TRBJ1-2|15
CASRELAGSNYGYTF
TGTGCCAGCAGGGAGCTCGCCGGCTCTAACTATGGCTACACCTTC
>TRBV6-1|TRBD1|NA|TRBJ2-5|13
CASSEKGAETQYF
TGTGCCAGCAGTGAGAAGGGGGCAGAGACCCAGTACTTC
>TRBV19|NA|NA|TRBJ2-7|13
CASSRTGSYEQYF
TGTGCCAGTAGTAGAACAGGTTCCTACGAGCAGTACTTC
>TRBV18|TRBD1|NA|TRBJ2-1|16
CASSPDNRGNYNEQFF
TGTGCCAGCTCACCGGACAACAGGGGGAACTACAATGAGCAGTTCTTC
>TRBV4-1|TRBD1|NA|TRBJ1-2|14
CASSQADGQGTYTF
TGCGCCAGCAGCCAAGCGGATGGACAGGGTACCTACACCTTC
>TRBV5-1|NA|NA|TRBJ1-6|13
CASSLATNSPLHF
TGCGCCAGCAGCTTGGCCACAAATTCACCCCTCCACTTT
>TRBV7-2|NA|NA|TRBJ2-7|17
CASTFLGGKGLAVKQYF
TGTGCCAGCACCTTCCTCGGAGGGAAGGGTTTAGCGGTAAAGCAGTACTTC
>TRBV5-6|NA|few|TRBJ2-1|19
CASSRRYHLASPSYNEQFF
TGTGCCAGCAGCCGTCGGTACCACTTAGCGTCACCCTCCTACAATGAGCAGTTCTTC
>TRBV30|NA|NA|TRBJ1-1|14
CAWSVLTRNTEAFF
TGTGCCTGGAGTGTACTGACTAGGAACACTGAAGCTTTCTTT
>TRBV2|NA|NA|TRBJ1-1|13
CASSEQGYTEAFF
TGTGCCAGCAGTGAGCAGGGCTACACTGAAGCTTTCTTT
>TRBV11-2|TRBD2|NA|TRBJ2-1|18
CASSLRSPPVAGDNEQFF
TGTGCCAGCAGCTTAAGGTCCCCCCCGGTGGCGGGGGACAATGAGCAGTTCTTC
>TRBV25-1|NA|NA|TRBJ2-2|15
CASSWGTVNTGELFF
TGTGCCAGCAGCTGGGGGACCGTGAACACCGGGGAGCTGTTTTTT
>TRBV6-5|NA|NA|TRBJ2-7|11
CASRKGYEQYF
TGTGCCAGCAGGAAAGGCTACGAGCAGTACTTC
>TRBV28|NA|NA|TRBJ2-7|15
CASSLETGFSHEQYF
TGTGCCAGCAGTTTGGAGACAGGCTTTTCACACGAGCAGTACTTC